This TCR beta chain stems from a study of Tregs in tolerant kidney transplant recipients. Overall study results and limits: The most relevant donor-specific Treg TCRbeta repertoire apparently came from expansion with activated donor B cells. Nucleotide sequences could not be compared across some patients' samples due to primer changes.

The method was immunoSEQ multiplex PCR; TCRdb's version includes in-frame clones alone and lacks a portion of them. The sample records roughly 10,000 clones, 91% being singletons. From germline, CDR1 is MNHEY and CDR2 SVGAGI. The CDR3 has 14 amino acids. Trimming left V 5 bases short and J 4 bases short, with 15 bases between. As for this clone: Its target is not known.

Sample: Tregs from blood cultured with allogeneic cells, taken before the transplant. The sequence was collected from a human patient who received a combined kidney and bone marrow transplant. The chain is built from TRBV6-5 and TRBJ2-7, with D perhaps TRBD1 or TRBD2 (5 bases each). The CDR3 region has the DNA TGTGCCAGCAGTAGAGGGACGCTAGGGTACGAGCAGTACTTC. As protein: CASSRGTLGYEQYF.